These 3 T cell receptor beta chains share one sample of origin, sequenced in a study of blood T cell repertoires in COVID-19. Generated by immunoSEQ multiplex PCR, the TCRdb table keeps only in-frame clones and is missing some. The table has roughly 200,000 clones, around nine tenths seen once. Sequencing was carried out using peripheral blood. Receptors originate from a man younger than 35 with active or convalescent COVID-19.

The chain carries TRBV9 and TRBJ1-5; D unresolved. CDR3 size: 13 residues. V was trimmed by 0 bases and J by 5 bases, leaving 6 bases between them. Germline values: CDR1 SGDLS, CDR2 YYNGEE. CDR3 sequence (DNA): TGTGCCAGCAGCGTAGCCGCAGATCAGCCCCAGCATTTT. It encodes CASSVAADQPQHF.

The V call is TRBV14, the J call TRBJ2-6; 9 bases align to TRBD2. Trimming took 3 bases from V and 0 from J; bases not matched to a gene: 6. The CDR3 runs 18 residues. Germline V lookup: CDR1 SGHDN, CDR2 FVKESK. The CDR3 loop reads CASSQGSGGLSGANVLTF. CDR3 nucleotide sequence: TGTGCCAGCAGCCAGGGTAGCGGGGGCCTCTCTGGGGCCAACGTCCTGACTTTC. Full variable domain (missing parts from reference TRBV14 and TRBJ2-6): EAGVTQFPSHSVIEKGQTVTLRCDPISGHDNLYWYRRVMGKEIKFLLHFVKESKQDESGMPNNRFLAERTGGTYSTLKVQPAELEDSGVYFCASSQGSGGLSGANVLTFGAGSRLTVL.

The CDR3 spells CASQRVTDTQYF. As DNA, the CDR3 is TGTGCCAGCCAGCGGGTCACAGATACGCAGTATTTT. The V call is TRBV2, the J call TRBJ2-3, with D perhaps TRBD2 (6 bases). V was pared by 8 bases and J by 2 bases, with 8 bases between. In germline, CDR1 is SNHLY, CDR2 FYNNEI. This CDR3 spans 12 amino acids.